The 2 T cell receptor beta chains listed next were all sequenced from one sample in a study of blood T cell repertoires in COVID-19. TCRdb's table, derived via immunoSEQ multiplex PCR, lists solely in-frame clones and lacks some. The data contain over 130,000 clones, approximately 84% of them seen just once; the ten biggest clones take up 4%. The material sequenced was peripheral blood. The receptors were sampled from a woman aged 55-70 years with acute or convalescent COVID-19.

The V gene is TRBV28, the J gene TRBJ1-2; 7 bases map to TRBD1. The CDR3 spans 14 residues. V trimming: 4 bases; J trimming: 4 bases; junction bases outside the gene matches: 6. Germline V gene sequence: CDR1 MDHEN, CDR2 SYDVKM. In DNA form, the CDR3 reads TGTGCCAGCAGTTCGATACGGGACAGCTATGGCTACACCTTC. It translates to CASSSIRDSYGYTF.

This clone was seen more than once but under ten times. The chain is built from TRBV19 and TRBJ2-7, with 12 bases matching TRBD2. The CDR3 sequence is 14 residues long. Germline CDR1 reads LNHDA; CDR2 reads SQIVND (reference sequence). After removal of 8 bases from V and 4 bases from J, the junction contained 6 bases not matched to a gene. The CDR3 sequence: CASGRLAGDYEQYF. CDR3 DNA sequence: TGTGCCAGTGGTAGACTAGCGGGAGATTACGAGCAGTACTTC.